Presented here are 8 T cell receptor beta chains from one specimen sequenced in a study of T cells in localized non-small cell lung cancer. Sequencing was performed with immunoSEQ multiplex PCR; in TCRdb, only in-frame clones are kept and a portion is missing. The sample records 20,000 to 25,000 clones, around 87% being singletons. The input for sequencing was PBMCs, taken before any cancer treatment. These receptors were obtained from a man aged 40 to 70 with stage II squamous cell lung carcinoma.

The gene calls are TRBV13 and TRBJ1-2, with TRBD1 identical over 9 bases. Germline loops: CDR1 PRHDT, CDR2 FYEKMQ (reference sequence). This CDR3 region has 14 residues. Losses at the gene ends were 6 bases for V and 3 bases for J; bases not matched to a gene: 5. Written as DNA, the CDR3 is TGTGCCAGCAGTCGGGGGGACAGGGACTATGGCTACACCTTC. This sequence encodes CASSRGDRDYGYTF.

The chain links TRBV5-5 to TRBJ1-1, with D perhaps TRBD1 (5 bases). The CDR3 has 15 residues. Germline CDR1 is SGHKS and CDR2 is YYEKEE (reference sequence). The V and J ends lost 4 bases and 5 bases respectively, with 18 bases between them. The CDR3 spells CASSPSGGTGTEAFF. In DNA, the CDR3 is TGTGCCAGCAGCCCTTCTGGCGGGACTGGGACTGAAGCTTTCTTT.

CDR3 in amino acids: CASSLWGTTNEKLFF. CDR3 DNA: TGTGCCAGCAGTTTATGGGGGACAACTAATGAAAAACTGTTTTTT. This chain links TRBV28 with TRBJ1-4; unclear D gene. Trimming shortened V by 0 bases and J by 0 bases, and 5 bases separated the two germline ends. CDR3 length equals 15 residues. CDR1 and CDR2 from the germline V gene are MDHEN and SYDVKM.

The chain has TRBV7-3 and TRBJ2-1; tentatively, D is TRBD2 (6 bases). The V end lost 7 bases, the J end lost 0 bases, and 13 bases lay between the germline ends. This CDR3 has 15 residues. Germline V gene lookup returns CDR1 SGHTA and CDR2 FQGTGA. The CDR3 nucleotides are TGTGCCAGCACCTCTGGCGGGGCCTCCTACAATGAGCAGTTCTTC. It codes for CASTSGGASYNEQFF.

DNA of the CDR3: TGTGCCAGTAGCACCGTTTTAGCGGGTGATCTCGAGCAGTACTTC. Encoded protein: CASSTVLAGDLEQYF. V gene TRBV19 combines with J gene TRBJ2-7; 7 nucleotides line up with TRBD2. The CDR3 contains 15 residues. Germline values: CDR1 LNHDA, CDR2 SQIVND (reference sequence). V gave up 6 bases and J gave up 6 bases; unmatched junction bases: 14.

The gene calls are TRBV5-6 and TRBJ1-3; D call uncertain. V lost 6 bases to trimming and J lost 1 base, with 14 bases between them. This CDR3 contains 15 residues. Germline CDR1 SGHDT, CDR2 YYEEEE. The DNA of the CDR3 is TGTGCCAGCACCCTAGACACTGCGTCTGGAAACACCATATATTTT. Translation gives CASTLDTASGNTIYF.

The genes are TRBV18 and TRBJ2-1; TRBD1 agrees at 8 bases. CDR1 and CDR2 (germline): KGHSH, LQKENI. Trimming took 1 base from V and 4 from J; bases not matched to a gene: 6. This CDR3 comprises 16 residues. Here the CDR3 reads CASSPRQGKSYNEQFF. The CDR3 DNA follows: TGTGCCAGCTCACCACGACAGGGGAAAAGTTACAATGAGCAGTTCTTC. The variable domain in full, with the rest retrieved from reference TRBV18 and TRBJ2-1, is NAGVMQNPRHLVRRRGQEARLRCSPMKGHSHVYWYRQLPEEGLKFMVYLQKENIIDESGMPKERFSAEFPKEGPSILRIQQVVRGDSAAYFCASSPRQGKSYNEQFFGPGTRLTVL.

The chain joins TRBV21-1 to TRBJ2-6. TRBV21-1 is assigned pseudogene status. This CDR3 is 17 amino acids long. The CDR3 nucleotides are TGTGCCAGCAGCGGCCACCACGGGCCTTTTAGGGCCAACGTCCTGACTTTC. Amino acids: CASSGHHGPFRANVLTF.